The 20 T cell receptor beta chains given below trace back to one sample, sequenced in a study of blood T cell repertoires in COVID-19. TCRdb's copy holds only in-frame clones and misses some; the assay was immunoSEQ multiplex PCR. The sample lists approximately 46,000 clones, over 75% occurring once. Sequencing was performed on peripheral blood. The receptors were sampled from a human donor in a cohort sampled during active COVID-19.

This clone has more than one count but fewer than ten. This CDR3 reads CASSFRSSVDEQYF. Written as DNA, the CDR3 is TGTGCCAGCAGTTTTAGGAGTAGCGTGGACGAGCAGTACTTC. The chain uses TRBV28 and TRBJ2-7, with D perhaps matching TRBD2 (5 bases). Trimming removed 3 bases from V and 5 bases from J, with 14 bases in between. This CDR3 contains 14 residues. Germline assignment: CDR1 MDHEN and CDR2 SYDVKM.

This sequence joins TRBV25-1 and TRBJ1-4, with D unclear. Germline V gene data show CDR1 as MGHDK and CDR2 as SYGVNS. The CDR3 runs 13 residues. The ends were cut back, 4 bases at V and 8 bases at J, with 11 bases in the middle. The CDR3: CASSASTREKLFF. Written as DNA, the CDR3 is TGTGCCAGCAGTGCCTCGACGAGGGAAAAACTGTTTTTT.

The chain combines TRBV5-1 with TRBJ1-1; 7 positions agree with TRBD1. The CDR3 loop spans 13 amino acids. V dropped 0 bases and J dropped 4; count of bases not matched to a gene: 0. Per the germline V gene, CDR1 is SGHRS and CDR2 is YFSETQ. The CDR3 protein is CASSLDRGTEAFF. The CDR3 DNA follows: TGCGCCAGCAGCTTGGACAGGGGCACTGAAGCTTTCTTT.

The chain joins TRBV3-1 (or the pseudogene TRBV3-2) to TRBJ2-5; 11 bases line up with TRBD2. This CDR3 region has 17 residues. Germline lookup yields CDR1 LGHDT and CDR2 YNNKEL (reference sequence). The junction had 9 bases not matched to a gene; V was cut back by 4 bases and J by 2 bases. CDR3 loop: CASSRTSGGPLQETQYF. The DNA for the CDR3 is TGTGCCAGCAGCCGAACTAGCGGGGGACCTCTTCAAGAGACCCAGTACTTC.

The rearrangement joins TRBV28 to TRBJ1-6; weak D call: TRBD1 (6 bases). The CDR3 runs to 16 residues. Germline lookup yields CDR1 MDHEN and CDR2 SYDVKM. Trimming took 4 bases from V and 7 from J, leaving 17 bases between them. CDR3 nucleotide sequence: TGTGCCAGCAGTTCCGTAGACAGGACGGTAAATTCACCCCTCCACTTT. This sequence encodes CASSSVDRTVNSPLHF.

About this clone itself: The junction shows a germline mismatch at one end, possibly a read error. This chain connects TRBV3-1 (or the pseudogene TRBV3-2) to TRBJ2-2, with D maybe TRBD2 (6 bases). CDR3 size: 12 residues. In germline, CDR1 is LGHDT, CDR2 YNNKEL (reference sequence). CDR3 nucleotides: TGTGCCAGCAGCCCTTCCCGCAGGGAGGTGTTTTTT. Its translation is CASSPSRREVFF.

The rearrangement joins TRBV5-1 to TRBJ2-7, with 9 bases fitting TRBD1. Germline V gene sequence: CDR1 SGHRS, CDR2 YFSETQ. CDR3 length equals 14 residues. The ends lost 3 bases at V and 0 bases at J; junction bases unmatched: 1. The CDR3 is CASSSGQGSYEQYF. The CDR3 nucleotides read TGCGCCAGCAGCTCGGGACAGGGCTCCTACGAGCAGTACTTC.

This chain connects TRBV6-1 to TRBJ2-5; 9 bases are a match to TRBD2. The CDR3 is 15 residues long. Germline-derived CDR1 and CDR2 are MNHNS and SASEGT. V was pared by 3 bases and J by 7 bases, with 9 bases of the junction left unmatched. CDR3 nucleotide sequence: TGTGCCAGCAGTGAGGCGGGGGGGCCTAAGGGGACCCAGTACTTC. This gives the protein CASSEAGGPKGTQYF.

The rearrangement joins TRBV6-6 to TRBJ2-7; TRBD1 aligns across 10 bases. CDR1 MNHNY and CDR2 SVGAGI come from the germline V gene (reference sequence). With 5 bases clipped from V and 4 bases from J, the junction kept 5 bases outside the gene matches. The CDR3 covers 14 residues. The CDR3 DNA is TGTGCCAGCAGTACGGACAGGGGGTATTACGAGCAGTACTTC. Translated: CASSTDRGYYEQYF.

The CDR3 spells CSVMTEAHGYTF. The CDR3 DNA reads TGCAGCGTCATGACAGAGGCTCATGGCTACACCTTC. The chain joins TRBV29-1 to TRBJ1-2; a weak D match, TRBD1 (5 bases). CDR1 is SQVTM and CDR2 is ANQGSEA in the germline V gene. CDR3 length: 12 amino acids. Trimming shortened V by 6 bases and J by 6 bases, and 14 bases separated the two germline ends.

This chain links TRBV9 with TRBJ1-1; possible D gene TRBD1, 6 bases. The CDR3 sequence is 13 residues long. Per germline, CDR1 SGDLS and CDR2 YYNGEE. Trimming cost V 3 bases and J 4 bases, with 10 bases left between them. The CDR3 bases are TGTGCCAGCAGCGCACAGGGAACCACTGAAGCTTTCTTT. Its translation: CASSAQGTTEAFF.

Notes on this clone: The junction differs from germline at one of its ends, possibly a read error. This chain uses TRBV10-3 with TRBJ2-1; D is perhaps TRBD2 (6 bases). Germline lookup yields CDR1 ENHRY and CDR2 SYGVKD. This CDR3 spans 14 amino acids. The CDR3 DNA reads as TGCACTTCCGGGAAAGGCGGGGACCACAATGAGCAGTTCTTC. Its protein is CTSGKGGDHNEQFF.

The chain uses TRBV5-6 and TRBJ1-6; D remains ambiguous. The germline V and J ends were trimmed by 3 bases and 0 bases, with 10 bases remaining between them. This CDR3 region has 16 residues. Germline V CDR1 and CDR2: SGHDT, YYEEEE. CDR3: CASSSSPSSYNSPLHF. Written as DNA, the CDR3 is TGTGCCAGCAGCTCTAGCCCTAGCTCCTATAATTCACCCCTCCACTTT.

V is TRBV12-5 and J is TRBJ2-7; D is possibly TRBD2 (6 bases). The CDR3 totals 16 residues. Trimming took off 7 bases at V and 6 bases at J, with 25 bases between the two ends. Germline V gene lookup returns CDR1 LGHNT and CDR2 FRNRAP. Here the CDR3 DNA reads TGTGCTAGTGTAATCGGGGAACGGGAGACCGGACCCGAGCAGTACTTC. It encodes CASVIGERETGPEQYF.

Only a few counts were recorded for this clone. This sequence joins TRBV9 and TRBJ2-5; 8 positions agree with TRBD2. Trimming took 6 bases from V and 4 from J; bases not matched to a gene: 11. CDR3 length: 15 amino acids. CDR1 is SGDLS and CDR2 is YYNGEE in the germline V gene. The CDR3 coding sequence is TGTGCCAGCACCCGCCACGGGGGGGCGGTAGAGACCCAGTACTTC. It specifies CASTRHGGAVETQYF.

Here the CDR3 DNA reads TGTGCCAGCAGCGTATCCGGGGACAGGGACACTGAAGCTTTCTTT. Protein: CASSVSGDRDTEAFF. The chain joins TRBV9 to TRBJ1-1; 9 bases align to TRBD1. Losses at the gene ends were 1 base for V and 3 bases for J; bases not matched to a gene: 4. This CDR3 spans 15 amino acids. Germline assignment: CDR1 SGDLS and CDR2 YYNGEE.

The chain combines TRBV18 with TRBJ1-1; D is unclear. The CDR3 totals 13 residues. The V end lost 6 bases, the J end lost 1 base, and 9 bases lay between the germline ends. Germline V gene data show CDR1 as KGHSH and CDR2 as LQKENI. CDR3 amino acids: CASSPVPNTEAFF. In DNA, the CDR3 is TGTGCCAGCTCGCCGGTCCCGAACACTGAAGCTTTCTTT. The complete variable domain, with remaining parts taken from reference TRBV18 and TRBJ1-1, reads NAGVMQNPRHLVRRRGQEARLRCSPMKGHSHVYWYRQLPEEGLKFMVYLQKENIIDESGMPKERFSAEFPKEGPSILRIQQVVRGDSAAYFCASSPVPNTEAFFGQGTRLTVV.

The J gene is TRBJ2-1, the V gene TRBV25-1; no clear D gene. The CDR3 covers 15 residues. V was cut by 2 bases and J by 5 bases, with 13 bases left in between. Germline CDR1 is MGHDK and CDR2 is SYGVNS. CDR3 region: CASSEASLTHNEQFF. The CDR3 bases are TGTGCCAGCAGTGAAGCCTCACTCACTCACAATGAGCAGTTCTTC.

J is TRBJ2-1 and V is TRBV5-1; 9 nucleotides agree with TRBD2. The CDR3 sequence is 15 residues long. Trimming at V came to 0 bases and at J to 3 bases, leaving 1 base not matched to a gene. Looked up from germline, CDR1 is SGHRS and CDR2 is YFSETQ. CDR3: CASSLERGDYNEQFF. The CDR3 bases are TGCGCCAGCAGCTTGGAGCGGGGGGACTACAATGAGCAGTTCTTC.

The chain joins TRBV5-4 to TRBJ2-7; 7 bases match TRBD2. In germline, CDR1 is SGHNT, CDR2 YYREEE (reference sequence). Germline trimming cut 6 bases from V and 0 bases from J; bases unmatched to any gene: 6. This CDR3 spans 14 amino acids. The CDR3 coding sequence is TGTGCCAGCACCCCCGGGGGGAGCTCCTACGAGCAGTACTTC. It encodes CASTPGGSSYEQYF.